This TCR beta chain appears in the sequencing data of a study of T cell responses to AZD1222 COVID-19 vaccine. Profiling relied on immunoSEQ multiplex PCR, and the TCRdb table lists in-frame clones only, not all of them. The table shows around 130,000 clones, with 88% occurring only once. This CDR3 spans 15 amino acids. Germline assignment: CDR1 SEHNR and CDR2 FQNEAQ (reference sequence). V was pared by 1 base and J by 8 bases, with 12 bases between. V usage is TRBV7-9 and J usage is TRBJ1-6; D remains ambiguous. The TCR originated in an adult who received the AZD1222 COVID-19 vaccine. The sample consisted of peripheral blood, taken 28 days after the second AZD1222 dose. CDR3: CASSLGGGGHSPLHF. CDR3 sequence (DNA): TGTGCCAGCAGCTTAGGTGGAGGAGGTCATTCACCCCTCCACTTT.